Listed below are T cell receptor beta chains from one sample, sequenced in a study of blood T cell repertoires in COVID-19. Assay: immunoSEQ multiplex PCR; the TCRdb copy retains only in-frame clones and omits some. Of about 69,000 clones listed, around 80% are singletons. Sequenced material: peripheral blood. The receptor source for this set is a man in his forties or fifties with COVID-19, enrolled during active disease. The conserved cysteine and the conserved F or W are not part of the CDR3 here. Only some rows state a clone size, as once, few, many or a class for expanded clones.

clone_size,j_call,v_call,cdr3_aa
.,TRBJ2-7,TRBV14,ASSQYFFEQY
once,TRBJ1-1,TRBV5-1,ASSQQGHLGAF
once,TRBJ2-2,TRBV11-2,ASRSLVLIDTGELF
.,TRBJ2-4,TRBV4-1,ASSPLAQGSAKNIQY
.,TRBJ2-7,TRBV28,ASSGVVGGFDQSQY
.,TRBJ1-5,TRBV5-7,ASSLGDRSNGQPQH
once,TRBJ2-7,TRBV11-2,ASSSPNGSSGEQY
.,TRBJ2-3,TRBV7-3,ASSFGGPDTQY
.,TRBJ1-1,TRBV3-1/TRBV3-2,ASSQGVGGTEAF
.,TRBJ1-2,TRBV2,ASRDPLVGGVDGYT
.,TRBJ2-7,TRBV6-5,ASSPQGQEQY
.,TRBJ2-2,TRBV2,ASSVDRGRAGELF
.,TRBJ2-2,TRBV10-3,ATDYSGELF
.,TRBJ2-3,TRBV19,ATRDYLTDTQY
few,TRBJ2-1,TRBV6-5,ASSRSTGINEQF
.,TRBJ1-2,TRBV7-9,ASSSRDPNYGYT
.,TRBJ2-1,TRBV29-1,SARLAGANGQF
.,TRBJ1-2,TRBV7-9,ASSTSRDTSNYGYT
.,TRBJ2-3,TRBV6-2/TRBV6-3,ASSYPLRTDTQY
.,TRBJ2-5,TRBV5-4,ASRLDRGRVETQY
once,TRBJ2-3,TRBV5-5,ASSLAPQGSTDTQY
.,TRBJ1-5,TRBV19,ASSSHTPPQH
.,TRBJ2-7,TRBV10-3,AISERLAGYEQY
.,TRBJ2-5,TRBV5-1,ASSLGDRDQETQY
.,TRBJ2-5,TRBV27,ASSFWTSGQETQY
once,TRBJ2-1,TRBV5-1,ASSWGSGVNEQF
many,TRBJ1-1,TRBV18,ASSPNFPGQRAAEAF
.,TRBJ2-3,TRBV7-2,ASSFRLAGGRDTQY
.,TRBJ1-2,TRBV3-1/TRBV3-2,ASSQDLGQEYYT
.,TRBJ1-5,TRBV10-3,AISKQGSNQPQH
.,TRBJ2-5,TRBV7-6,ASSPRDSQETQY
.,TRBJ2-2,TRBV7-3,ASSPGDSWGFTGELF
.,TRBJ2-1,TRBV6-1,ASSEDLREQF
.,TRBJ2-2,TRBV10-3,AISSTGNTGELF
once,TRBJ2-5,TRBV19,ASSVRGNQETQY
.,TRBJ2-2,TRBV5-1,ASRTIAGGTGELF
.,TRBJ2-3,TRBV19,ASSTLAGAYTDTQY
.,TRBJ1-4,TRBV19,ASSLIRGGTNEKLF
.,TRBJ1-5,TRBV2,ASKEGGGQPQH
.,TRBJ1-1,TRBV4-1,ASSPKLSGPLGTEAF
.,TRBJ1-1,TRBV25-1,ASSESPGWSTEAF
once,TRBJ2-1,TRBV7-9,ASTLSGNEQF
few,TRBJ1-6,TRBV19,ASSPPAGQTYSPLH
once,TRBJ2-7,TRBV5-1,ASSPAGQGGYEQY
once,TRBJ1-1,TRBV9,ASSVEWNPGAEAF
.,TRBJ2-5,TRBV5-1,ASSLTSGQETQY
.,TRBJ2-7,TRBV19,ASRTTGQGLGEQY
.,TRBJ2-7,TRBV5-1,ASSLEDSHYEQY
.,TRBJ1-6,TRBV6-5,ASSYKTGRNSPLH
.,TRBJ2-5,TRBV19,ASSSTFQETQY
.,TRBJ2-3,TRBV6-2/TRBV6-3,ASSYSRGGRVDTQY
.,TRBJ2-7,TRBV21-1,ASSNGCAGPGEQY
.,TRBJ1-2,TRBV19,ASRRTGGIGYT
.,TRBJ2-3,TRBV11-2,ASSAGIGGAQGTDTQY
.,TRBJ1-5,TRBV4-1,ASSQVWGVSNQPQH
few,TRBJ1-6,TRBV7-7,ASSLGPRGLTGHNSPLH
few,TRBJ1-5,TRBV27,ASSFPNQPQH
.,TRBJ1-4,TRBV14,ASSQGIAGREKLF
.,TRBJ2-1,TRBV10-3,AISEGTDRVSYNEQF